This T cell receptor (beta chain) was retrieved from a study of cytomegalovirus exposure and HLA in healthy donors. Study-wide background: Of all 400 or so donors who were genotyped, roughly 81% belonged to the Caucasian-associated ancestry cluster. The study, taken as a whole, reports: An Asian-associated ancestry cluster reportedly showed fewer N-insertions than the approximately 620-donor mean in a later analysis. A missense variant in DCLRE1C was later tied to TCR beta V- and J-gene trimming.

The PCR employed 60 Vbeta primers together with 13 Jbeta primers. TCRdb keeps only in-frame clones here, not all; method: immunoSEQ multiplex PCR. The sample includes more than 130,000 clones, about four fifths of them seen just once. Germline CDR1 is SEHNR and CDR2 is FQNEAQ (reference sequence). Trimming shortened V by 5 bases and J by 7 bases, and 21 bases separated the two germline ends. CDR3 length: 16 residues. Note on this clone: The antigen remains undetermined.

The sequence was obtained from a man younger than 40 in good health and CMV-seronegative. The sequencing sample was made of PBMCs. J is TRBJ2-1 and V is TRBV7-9; possibly TRBD1 for D (6 bases). CDR3 sequence (DNA): TGTGCCAGCAGCCCCCCAGGGTCAGAGGGGACAAATGAGCAGTTCTTC. This codes for CASSPPGSEGTNEQFF.